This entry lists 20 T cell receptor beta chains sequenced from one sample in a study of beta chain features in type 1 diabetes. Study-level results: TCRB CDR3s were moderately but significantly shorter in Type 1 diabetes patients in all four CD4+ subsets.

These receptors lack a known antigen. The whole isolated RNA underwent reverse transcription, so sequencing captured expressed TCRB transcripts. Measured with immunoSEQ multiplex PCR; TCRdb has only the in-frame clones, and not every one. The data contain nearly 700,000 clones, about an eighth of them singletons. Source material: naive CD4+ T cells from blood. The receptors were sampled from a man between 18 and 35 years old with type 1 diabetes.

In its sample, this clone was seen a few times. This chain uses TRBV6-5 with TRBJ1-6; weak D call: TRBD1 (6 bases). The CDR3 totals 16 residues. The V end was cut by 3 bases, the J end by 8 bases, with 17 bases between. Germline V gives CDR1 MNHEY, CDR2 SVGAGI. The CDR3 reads CASSYDRWDPHSPLHF. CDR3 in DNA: TGTGCCAGCAGTTATGACAGGTGGGATCCGCATTCACCCCTCCACTTT.

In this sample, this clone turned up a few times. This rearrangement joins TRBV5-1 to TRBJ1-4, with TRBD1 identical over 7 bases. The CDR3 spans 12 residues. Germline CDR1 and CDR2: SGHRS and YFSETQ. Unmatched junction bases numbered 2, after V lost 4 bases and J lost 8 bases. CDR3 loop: CASSEDREKLFF. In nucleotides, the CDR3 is TGCGCCAGCAGCGAGGACAGGGAAAAACTGTTTTTT.

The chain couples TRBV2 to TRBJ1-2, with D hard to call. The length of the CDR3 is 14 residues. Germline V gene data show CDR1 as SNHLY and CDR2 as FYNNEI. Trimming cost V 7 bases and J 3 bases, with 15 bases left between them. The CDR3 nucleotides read TGTGCCAGCACGATTTCGACTCCCGACTATGGCTACACCTTC. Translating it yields CASTISTPDYGYTF.

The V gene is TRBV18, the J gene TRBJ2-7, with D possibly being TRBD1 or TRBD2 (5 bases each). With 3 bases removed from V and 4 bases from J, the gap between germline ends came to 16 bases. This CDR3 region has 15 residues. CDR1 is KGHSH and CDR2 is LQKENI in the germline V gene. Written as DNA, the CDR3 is TGTGCCAGCTCACCGCTTCTGGGGGACGTGTACGAGCAGTACTTC. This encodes CASSPLLGDVYEQYF.

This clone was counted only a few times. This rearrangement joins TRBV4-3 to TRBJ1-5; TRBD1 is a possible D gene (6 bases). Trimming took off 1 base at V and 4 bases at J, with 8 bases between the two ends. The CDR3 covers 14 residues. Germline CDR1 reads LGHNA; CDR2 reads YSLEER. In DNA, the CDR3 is TGCGCCAGCAGCCAAGGACAGGTTAATCAGCCCCAGCATTTT. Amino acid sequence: CASSQGQVNQPQHF.

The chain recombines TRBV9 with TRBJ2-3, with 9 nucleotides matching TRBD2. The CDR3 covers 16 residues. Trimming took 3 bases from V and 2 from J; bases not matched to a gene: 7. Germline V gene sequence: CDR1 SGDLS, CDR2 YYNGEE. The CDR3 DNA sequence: TGTGCCAGCAGCGATCAGCGGGGGGCTTACACAGATACGCAGTATTTT. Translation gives CASSDQRGAYTDTQYF.

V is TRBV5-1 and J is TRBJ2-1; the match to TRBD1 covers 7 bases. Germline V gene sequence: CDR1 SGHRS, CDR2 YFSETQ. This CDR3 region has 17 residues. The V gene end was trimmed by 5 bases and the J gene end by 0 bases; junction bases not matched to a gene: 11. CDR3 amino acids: CASSLQGMESSYNEQFF. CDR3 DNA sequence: TGCGCCAGCAGTCTACAGGGGATGGAAAGCTCCTACAATGAGCAGTTCTTC. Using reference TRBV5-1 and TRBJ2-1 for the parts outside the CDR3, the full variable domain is KAGVTQTPRYLIKTRGQQVTLSCSPISGHRSVSWYQQTPGQGLQFLFEYFSETQRNKGNFPGRFSGRQFSNSRSEMNVSTLELGDSALYLCASSLQGMESSYNEQFFGPGTRLTVL.

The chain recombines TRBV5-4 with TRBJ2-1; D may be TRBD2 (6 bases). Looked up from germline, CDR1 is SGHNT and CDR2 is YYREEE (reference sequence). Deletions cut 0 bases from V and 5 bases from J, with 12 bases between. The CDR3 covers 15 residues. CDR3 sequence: CASSLGLATNNEQFF. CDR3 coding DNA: TGTGCCAGCAGCTTGGGGCTAGCGACTAACAATGAGCAGTTCTTC.

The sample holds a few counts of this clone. The CDR3 nucleotides read TGTGCCAGCAGTGCGATGGGGCGGGGGAACACTGAAGCTTTCTTT. Amino acid sequence: CASSAMGRGNTEAFF. The V and J genes are TRBV7-3 and TRBJ1-1, with D possibly being TRBD1 (5 bases). From germline, CDR1 is SGHTA and CDR2 FQGTGA. Between the trimmed V and J ends, which lost 6 bases and 1 base, there was a span of 15 bases. This CDR3 comprises 15 residues.

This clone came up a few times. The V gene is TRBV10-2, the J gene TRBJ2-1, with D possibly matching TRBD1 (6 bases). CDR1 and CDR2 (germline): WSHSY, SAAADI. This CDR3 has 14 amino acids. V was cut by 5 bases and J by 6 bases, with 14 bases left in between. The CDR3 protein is CASSRDTNSNEQFF. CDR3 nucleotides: TGCGCCAGCAGTCGGGACACCAATTCCAATGAGCAGTTCTTC.

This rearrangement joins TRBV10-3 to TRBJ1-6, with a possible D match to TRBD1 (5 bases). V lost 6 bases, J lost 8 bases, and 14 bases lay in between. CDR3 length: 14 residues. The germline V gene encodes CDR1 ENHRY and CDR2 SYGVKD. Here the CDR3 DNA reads TGTGCCATCAGGGGGGGACCTGGAGATTCACCCCTCCACTTT. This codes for CAIRGGPGDSPLHF.

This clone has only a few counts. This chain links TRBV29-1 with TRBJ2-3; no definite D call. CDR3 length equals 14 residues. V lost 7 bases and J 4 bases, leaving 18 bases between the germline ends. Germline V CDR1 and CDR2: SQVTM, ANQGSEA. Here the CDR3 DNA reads TGCAGCGGTTGGGGTATGGATTTGGCAGATACGCAGTATTTT. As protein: CSGWGMDLADTQYF.

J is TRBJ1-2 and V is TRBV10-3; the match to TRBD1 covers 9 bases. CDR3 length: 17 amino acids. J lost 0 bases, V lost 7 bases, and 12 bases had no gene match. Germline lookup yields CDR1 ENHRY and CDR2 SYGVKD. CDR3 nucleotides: TGTGCCATCACCGAGACCGGGACAGGGTCCGCTAACTATGGCTACACCTTC. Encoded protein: CAITETGTGSANYGYTF.

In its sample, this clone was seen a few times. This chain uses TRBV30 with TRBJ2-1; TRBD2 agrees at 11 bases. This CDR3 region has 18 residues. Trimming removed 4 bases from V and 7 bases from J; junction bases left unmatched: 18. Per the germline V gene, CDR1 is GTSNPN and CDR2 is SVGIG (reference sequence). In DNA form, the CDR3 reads TGTGCCTGGACCAGGCGGGGCGGACTAGCGGGCCTGGGGAATGAGCAGTTCTTC. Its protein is CAWTRRGGLAGLGNEQFF.

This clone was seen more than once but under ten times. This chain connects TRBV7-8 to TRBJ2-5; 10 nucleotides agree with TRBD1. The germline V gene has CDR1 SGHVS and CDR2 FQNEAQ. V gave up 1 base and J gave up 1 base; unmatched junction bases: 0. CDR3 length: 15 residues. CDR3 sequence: CASSLGTGGQETQYF. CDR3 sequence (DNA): TGTGCCAGCAGCTTAGGGACAGGGGGCCAAGAGACCCAGTACTTC.

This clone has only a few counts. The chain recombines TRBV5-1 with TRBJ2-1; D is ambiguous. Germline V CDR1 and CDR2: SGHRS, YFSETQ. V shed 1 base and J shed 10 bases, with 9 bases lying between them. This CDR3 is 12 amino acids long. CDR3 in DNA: TGCGCCAGCAGCTTGTCGGCCCAGGAGCAGTTCTTC. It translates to CASSLSAQEQFF.

CDR3 in DNA: TGTGCCAGCAGCAAACAGGGGTCTACGAACCAAGAGACCCAGTACTTC. It encodes CASSKQGSTNQETQYF. This chain connects TRBV7-9 to TRBJ2-5; 7 bases line up with TRBD1. This CDR3 spans 16 amino acids. With 5 bases clipped from V and 0 bases from J, the junction kept 9 bases outside the gene matches. Germline CDR1 is SEHNR and CDR2 is FQNEAQ (reference sequence). Variable domain in full (rest from reference TRBV7-9 and TRBJ2-5): DTGVSQNPRHKITKRGQNVTFRCDPISEHNRLYWYRQTLGQGPEFLTYFQNEAQLEKSRLLSDRFSAERPKGSFSTLEIQRTEQGDSAMYLCASSKQGSTNQETQYFGPGTRLLVL.

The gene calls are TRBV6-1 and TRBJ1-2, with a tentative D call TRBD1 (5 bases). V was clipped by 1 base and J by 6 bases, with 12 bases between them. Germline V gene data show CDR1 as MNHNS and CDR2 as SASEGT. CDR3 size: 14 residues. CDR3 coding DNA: TGTGCCAGCAGTGAAGACGGGACTTTCCATGGCTACACCTTC. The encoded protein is CASSEDGTFHGYTF.

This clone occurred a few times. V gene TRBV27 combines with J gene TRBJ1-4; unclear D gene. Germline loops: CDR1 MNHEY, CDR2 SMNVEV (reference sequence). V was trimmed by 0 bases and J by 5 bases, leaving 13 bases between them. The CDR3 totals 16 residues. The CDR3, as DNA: TGTGCCAGCAGTTTATCGTGGCAGACTCAGAATGAAAAACTGTTTTTT. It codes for CASSLSWQTQNEKLFF.

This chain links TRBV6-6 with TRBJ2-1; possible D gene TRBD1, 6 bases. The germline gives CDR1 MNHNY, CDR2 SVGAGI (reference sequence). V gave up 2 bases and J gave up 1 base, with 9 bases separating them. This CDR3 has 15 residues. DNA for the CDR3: TGTGCCAGCAGTTACATACAGGGTTCCTACAATGAGCAGTTCTTC. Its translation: CASSYIQGSYNEQFF.